This T cell receptor (beta chain) stems from a study of tumor-infiltrating lymphocytes in primary liver carcinoma. In the study overall: The tumors ranged from 4.2 to 10 cm across and fell within stage T1-T3 N0M0.

Germline assignment: CDR1 SGHNT and CDR2 YYREEE (reference sequence). This CDR3 has 11 residues. Germline DNA was also extracted, and blood RNA derived from unsorted whole blood. Researchers generated TCR beta cDNA from approximately 0.55 ug of total RNA, relying on a constant-region primer. Researchers made the TCR beta libraries by running three nested multiplex PCR rounds with slightly modified ARM-PCR. Forward primers for TRBV1-TRBV30 and a C-beta reverse primer served the first two PCR rounds, at about 10 cycles each. TCRdb reanalysed the multiplex PCR reads using MiXCR and keeps one entry per CDR3 protein. The sample shows 330,000 or so distinct CDR3 sequences, roughly 61% of them seen only once.

The receptor was isolated from a man aged 40-55 years with primary liver carcinoma and hepatitis B virus infection. The chain uses TRBV5-4 and TRBJ2-1; 8 bases line up with TRBD2. TRBJ2-5 matches the DNA end more closely, so the J call is doubtful. Input material: peripheral blood. CDR3 DNA sequence: TGTGCCAACCGGGGGGGGGAGACCCAGTACTTC. It encodes CANRGGETQYF.